The source of this TCR beta chain is a study of blood T cell repertoires in COVID-19. The data were produced by immunoSEQ multiplex PCR, yet TCRdb's version contains in-frame clones alone and is incomplete. This sample yields 200,000 to 300,000 clones, of which just over 85% are seen a single time; 1.3% to 1.5% belongs to the top ten. CDR3 length: 14 amino acids. Germline V gene lookup returns CDR1 SGHRS and CDR2 YFSETQ. Trimming pared 1 base from V and 6 bases from J, leaving 13 bases between. The V call is TRBV5-1, the J call TRBJ2-5; D uncertain. Sequenced: peripheral blood. The sequence came from an elderly man with acute or convalescent COVID-19. In nucleotides, the CDR3 is TGCGCCAGCAGCTTGCTCGAGTCCCCCAAGACCCAGTACTTC. It yields the protein CASSLLESPKTQYF.